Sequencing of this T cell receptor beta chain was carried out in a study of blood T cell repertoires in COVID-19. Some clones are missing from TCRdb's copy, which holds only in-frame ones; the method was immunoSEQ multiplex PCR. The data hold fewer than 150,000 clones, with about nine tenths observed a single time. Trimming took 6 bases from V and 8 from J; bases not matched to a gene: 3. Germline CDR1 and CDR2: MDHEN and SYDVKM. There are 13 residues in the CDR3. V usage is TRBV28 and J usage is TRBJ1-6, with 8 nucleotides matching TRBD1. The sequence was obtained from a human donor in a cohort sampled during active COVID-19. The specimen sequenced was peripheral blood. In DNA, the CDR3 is TGTGCCAGCAGCGGACAGGGATATTCACCCCTCCACTTT. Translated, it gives CASSGQGYSPLHF.